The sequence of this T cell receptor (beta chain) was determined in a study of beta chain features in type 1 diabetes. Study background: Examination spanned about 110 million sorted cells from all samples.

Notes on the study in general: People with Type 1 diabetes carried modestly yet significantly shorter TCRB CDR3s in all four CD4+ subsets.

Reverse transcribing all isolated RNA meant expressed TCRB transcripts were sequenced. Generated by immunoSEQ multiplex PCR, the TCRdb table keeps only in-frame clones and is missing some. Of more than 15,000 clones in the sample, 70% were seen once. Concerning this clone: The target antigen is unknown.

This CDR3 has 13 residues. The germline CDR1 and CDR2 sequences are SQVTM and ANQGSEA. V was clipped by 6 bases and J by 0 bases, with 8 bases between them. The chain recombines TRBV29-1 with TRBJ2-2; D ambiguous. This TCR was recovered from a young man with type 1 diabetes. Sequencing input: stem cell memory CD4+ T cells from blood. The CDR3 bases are TGCAGCGTAAGTCAGACGAACACCGGGGAGCTGTTTTTT. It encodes CSVSQTNTGELFF.